This T cell receptor (beta chain) emerged from a study of shared clonotypes between healthy human individuals (dated by TCRdb to the early 2020s). Regarding the study in general: A few men and a couple of women, aged 18 to 49 years, made up the cohort. To increase sequencing depth and limit assay-specific biases, TCR repertoire library preparation and sequencing were carried out by different laboratories using diverse techniques. To estimate repertoire size and how much clonotypes are shared between individuals, the study performed deep sequencing of blood TCR repertoires from about five healthy adults. Per donor, leukapheresis produced somewhere between about 0.94 and 10 billion PBMCs. Per donor, three plates each were used for CD4 naive and CD4 memory, two for CD8 naive, and one for CD8 memory.

CD8 naive samples consisted of CD45RO-negative cells that were positively selected for CCR7, yielding a CD45RA+CCR7+ population without TemRA cells. Healthy HIV-negative adults with no recently reported acute infections or vaccinations were included as donors. Every donor was a Caucasian adult residing in Nashville, Tennessee, USA. Blood was obtained by leukapheresis, after which PBMCs were separated by Ficoll-Histopaque density gradient centrifugation and cryopreserved in liquid nitrogen vapor phase. Analytical flow cytometry was used to check the purity and quantity of every magnetically sorted T cell population. From each sorted fraction, genomic DNA was isolated and quantified by UV absorbance on a Nanodrop 2000c. Results and caveats for the whole study, not just this receptor: Incomplete sequencing was indicated by rarefaction of sorted-subset datasets, despite the large sequencing depth. Pairwise subsampling led to the expectation that sequencing depth would affect the degree of clonotype sharing among donors. When a few donors were compared, the shared fraction of clonotypes was 5% to 6.5% for naive CD4, around 4% for naive CD8, 2.3% for memory CD4, and about 0.36% for memory CD8. Only blood was sampled, and tissue TCR repertoires likely differ from those in blood. Compared with non-shared clonotypes, clonotypes shared by all four sorted-subset donors had higher generation probabilities. Naive subsets generally had larger estimated clonotype richness than memory subsets. Because the study included only a small number of donors, the genetic and exposure-history diversity represented was limited.

Points on this clone: The clone's antigen remains unknown. One base away there is no much larger clone; base qualities are not given.

TCR CDR3 regions were amplified from genomic DNA by multiplex PCR using the deep immunoSEQ assay. Genomic DNA extracted from each cell subset was distributed evenly over all wells of several immunoSEQ 96-well plates, and each plate served as one replicate. For sorted subsets, roughly 200 ng genomic DNA, equal to about 30,000 T cell genomes, was loaded into each replicate PCR. Purified libraries were quantified with a Qubit 3.0 fluorometer, sized on a Bioanalyzer 2100, and re-quantified with the KAPA Library Quantification kit. Every immunoSEQ 96-well plate was sequenced on a separate single-read 150-cycle Illumina NextSeq 550 flow cell. Under the source paper's analysis protocol: The immunoSEQ output contained only junctional sequences without quality scores, so filtering could not match that applied to full-length reads. To assign V/J genes and CDR3, sequences were annotated against IMGT germline references using PyIR, a Python wrapper for IgBLAST v1.9. Any read was removed if the V/J assignment was weak (E-value above 1e-6), the CDR3 was missing, or the read contained stop codons, out-of-frame junctions, or ambiguous translated residues. V3J clonotypes were defined as sequences sharing an identical inferred V gene, J gene, and CDR3 amino acid sequence. Percentage overlap between repertoires was calculated by dividing the number of shared unique clonotypes by the size of the smaller repertoire. Repertoire richness was assessed with RTK rarefaction, the Chao1 estimator, and Recon v2.1 estimates of unobserved clonotypes. Generation probabilities for all TCRbeta clonotypes obtained by the gDNA method from a handful of donors were computed using OLGA. Here the immuneACCESS table is served through TCRdb, limited to in-frame sequences with V and J called. Missing clones are a known gap in these copies; in checked studies unresolved V genes cover under half, and the rest lacks a known reason. That table gives V, J and clone size, and the DNA gave D and trimming. The table for this sample lists millions of clones; 85% to 95% of them were counted only once. The ten largest clones take up 1.5% to 2% of the sample.

Reading the germline V gene gives CDR1 SQVTM and CDR2 ANQGSEA. V gives up 7 bases and J gives up 5 bases, and the segment between their germline ends measures 9 bases. The CDR3 holds 11 amino acids from the cysteine to the phenylalanine. Only the CDR3 portion is preserved as DNA: 33 bases, with reading frame beginning at the first base. Recombination linked TRBV29-1 to TRBJ2-1; the D gene is perhaps TRBD1, from 5 matching bases. The TCR was taken from a young man in good health. Some clones in this sample may be carry-over from other donors' samples. The specimen was naive CD8+ T cells from PBMCs. The cell subset or site label of this sample denotes: CD45RA+CCR7+. The base sequence is TGCAGCGGGCAGGACAACAATGAGCAGTTCTTC. It translates as CSGQDNNEQFF.